Presented here are 16 T cell receptor beta chains from one specimen sequenced in a study of T cells in Graves' hyperthyroidism and ophthalmopathy. RNA transcripts provided the source from which TCR beta CDR3 regions were amplified. The HTBI primer set was used in a first-round RT-PCR of the TCR CDR3. TCRdb called the multiplex PCR reads again in MiXCR, with one record for every CDR3 protein. The sample comprises over 150,000 distinct CDR3 sequences, roughly 17% of which are singletons, and 53% rests with the top ten. The sample comprised blood. The receptors originated from a woman between 50 and 59 years old with Graves' hyperthyroidism.

This rearrangement joins TRBV5-1 to TRBJ2-1, with D hard to call. Germline V gene sequence: CDR1 SGHRS, CDR2 YFSETQ. Trimming took 2 bases from V and 5 from J, leaving 8 bases between them. The CDR3 runs 13 residues. The CDR3 reads CASSLTPNNEQFF. The CDR3 nucleotides read TGCGCCAGCAGCTTAACACCAAACAATGAGCAGTTCTTC.

In this sample, this clonotype turned up many times. This chain connects TRBV3-1 to TRBJ2-3; 7 nucleotides agree with TRBD2. V gave up 0 bases and J gave up 1 base; unmatched junction bases: 7. Germline V lookup: CDR1 LGHDT, CDR2 YNNKEL (reference sequence). The CDR3 totals 17 residues. Written as DNA, the CDR3 is TGTGCCAGCAGCCAAGATGGGCTAGCGGTCGGCACAGATACGCAGTATTTT. Amino acid sequence: CASSQDGLAVGTDTQYF.

V is TRBV9 and J is TRBJ2-7, with D maybe TRBD1 (6 bases). The CDR3 is made up of 17 amino acids. Per germline, CDR1 SGDLS and CDR2 YYNGEE. V was clipped by 0 bases and J by 2 bases, with 18 bases between them. This CDR3 reads CASSVELNVDRTYEQYF. CDR3 coding DNA: TGTGCCAGCAGCGTAGAATTGAATGTGGACAGAACCTACGAGCAGTACTTC.

This clonotype was seen at least ten times. The CDR3 is CASSRTSSGNQPQHF. The CDR3 DNA sequence: TGTGCCAGCAGTCGGACGTCTTCGGGCAATCAGCCCCAGCATTTT. V usage is TRBV2 and J usage is TRBJ1-5; D is unclear. CDR1 is SNHLY, CDR2 FYNNEI, per germline. The V end lost 5 bases, the J end lost 2 bases, and 13 bases lay between the germline ends. The CDR3 extends over 15 amino acids.

Ten or more counts support this clonotype. This chain links TRBV11-2 with TRBJ2-1; D uncertain. The CDR3 extends over 12 amino acids. Germline lookup yields CDR1 SGHAT and CDR2 FQNNGV. Trimming took 5 bases from V and 6 from J, leaving 8 bases between them. The CDR3 spells CASSPFFNEQFF. The DNA of the CDR3 is TGTGCCAGCAGCCCTTTCTTCAATGAGCAGTTCTTC.

Ten or more counts support this clonotype. The V gene is TRBV7-3, the J gene TRBJ2-1; TRBD2 matches at 9 bases. Losses at the gene ends were 2 bases for V and 3 bases for J; bases not matched to a gene: 2. Germline CDR1 and CDR2: SGHTA and FQGTGA. The CDR3 spans 15 residues. The CDR3 coding sequence is TGTGCCAGCAGCTTAGCGGGAGGGAACTACAATGAGCAGTTCTTC. Translated, it gives CASSLAGGNYNEQFF.

This clonotype was counted many times. The chain has TRBV15 and TRBJ2-1; D is perhaps TRBD2 (6 bases). The CDR3 sequence is 15 residues long. V was clipped by 0 bases and J by 6 bases, with 12 bases between them. Germline V gene data show CDR1 as LNHNV and CDR2 as YYDKDF (reference sequence). CDR3 in amino acids: CATSRDPGVGNEQFF. In DNA, the CDR3 is TGTGCCACCAGCAGAGATCCGGGGGTAGGCAATGAGCAGTTCTTC.

The chain links TRBV9 to TRBJ2-1; TRBD2 matches 11 bases. This CDR3 spans 17 amino acids. CDR1 is SGDLS and CDR2 is YYNGEE in the germline V gene. J gave up 3 bases and V 4 bases, and 9 bases lay outside the gene matches. The CDR3 DNA reads as TGTGCCAGCAGCCCCCCGGTAGCGGGAGGGTTCTACAATGAGCAGTTCTTC. It is translated as CASSPPVAGGFYNEQFF. The full variable domain, in which reference TRBV9 and TRBJ2-1 provide the parts outside the CDR3, is DSGVTQTPKHLITATGQRVTLRCSPRSGDLSVYWYQQSLDQGLQFLIQYYNGEERAKGNILERFSAQQFPDLHSELNLSSLELGDSALYFCASSPPVAGGFYNEQFFGPGTRLTVL.

This chain connects TRBV7-9 to TRBJ2-3, with 9 nucleotides matching TRBD2. Germline V gene data show CDR1 as SEHNR and CDR2 as FQNEAQ (reference sequence). J lost 3 bases, V lost 5 bases, and 3 bases had no gene match. The CDR3 covers 14 residues. CDR3 DNA sequence: TGTGCCAGCAGCCCGACTAGCGGTACAGATACGCAGTATTTT. It encodes CASSPTSGTDTQYF.

This clonotype has just a few counts. The chain carries TRBV6-5 and TRBJ1-3, with 9 bases that match TRBD1. The CDR3 runs to 16 residues. The V gene end was trimmed by 5 bases and the J gene end by 0 bases; junction bases not matched to a gene: 5. In germline, CDR1 is MNHEY, CDR2 SVGAGI. As DNA, the CDR3 is TGTGCCAGCAGTCAATCGACAGGGGGCTCTGGAAACACCATATATTTT. It translates to CASSQSTGGSGNTIYF.

This clonotype was seen many times. The chain has TRBV11-2 and TRBJ2-1; D is unclear. The V gene's germline CDR1 is SGHAT and CDR2 FQNNGV. This CDR3 is built from 12 residues. Between the trimmed V and J ends, which lost 6 bases and 7 bases, there was a span of 10 bases. CDR3 sequence (DNA): TGTGCCAGCAGTCACGGAGCGAATGAGCAGTTCTTC. The encoded protein is CASSHGANEQFF.

This clonotype was detected many times. The chain employs TRBV7-3 and TRBJ2-1, with TRBD2 matching over 8 bases. J gave up 0 bases and V 0 bases, and 22 bases lay outside the gene matches. Germline lookup yields CDR1 SGHTA and CDR2 FQGTGA. This CDR3 comprises 23 residues. The CDR3 DNA reads TGTGCCAGCAGCTTAACCCAAACAGGGACTAGTGGTAGGGCGAGGGGCTCCTACAATGAGCAGTTCTTC. As protein: CASSLTQTGTSGRARGSYNEQFF.

This clonotype came up a few times. The chain recombines TRBV29-1 with TRBJ1-3, with no clear D. The CDR3 length is 13 residues. V was pared by 1 base and J by 0 bases, with 4 bases between. CDR1 and CDR2 from the germline V gene are SQVTM and ANQGSEA. Here the CDR3 DNA reads TGCAGCGTTGAAGTCGACTCTGGAAACACCATATATTTT. Encoded protein: CSVEVDSGNTIYF.

There are many counts of this clonotype. The V call is TRBV30, the J call TRBJ2-7; D gene uncertain. V gave up 1 base and J gave up 6 bases, with 10 bases separating them. Germline CDR1 is GTSNPN and CDR2 is SVGIG (reference sequence). This CDR3 has 12 amino acids. The CDR3 protein is CAWSDIAVEQYF. CDR3 coding DNA: TGTGCCTGGAGTGATATAGCAGTCGAGCAGTACTTC.

The sample holds many counts of this clonotype. This chain uses TRBV7-9 with TRBJ2-5, with 13 nucleotides matching TRBD2. The V gene's germline CDR1 is SEHNR and CDR2 FQNEAQ (reference sequence). The CDR3 totals 17 residues. Trimming took 4 bases from V and 3 from J; bases not matched to a gene: 8. The CDR3 here is CASSSPRTSGRKETQYF. DNA for the CDR3: TGTGCCAGCAGCTCACCGAGGACTAGCGGGAGAAAAGAGACCCAGTACTTC.

This clonotype was recorded many times. The chain combines TRBV12-5 with TRBJ2-1, with D tentatively TRBD2 (6 bases). Germline V gene lookup returns CDR1 LGHNT and CDR2 FRNRAP. The CDR3 covers 16 residues. V dropped 0 bases and J dropped 6 bases, with 15 bases sitting between them. For the CDR3, the DNA is TGTGCTAGTGGTTTGGTACTACGGGAGCGGGTCAATGAGCAGTTCTTC. Its translation: CASGLVLRERVNEQFF.